The T cell receptor beta chain described here comes from a study of T-cell reconstitution after alpha-beta-depleted transplantation in children. Study-wide results and caveats: Reported findings indicate that, about two months after transplant, alpha-beta T cells came from several hundred expanded clones, which were derived from non-depleted graft cells.

This clonotype was detected many times. Its antigen is undetermined. Unique molecular identifiers were incorporated when the TCRbeta library was constructed. One entry per CDR3 protein, called by TCRdb with MiXCR from the PCR reads. In the table there are approximately 110,000 distinct CDR3 sequences, under 30% of which are singletons. The TCR sequence derives from a male patient between 2 and 15 years old who had a stem cell transplant for chronic granulomatous disease, so the T cells may come from the graft donor. This sample comprised PBMCs, mostly from graft donor cells, obtained 180 days after TCRalphabeta/CD19-depleted stem cell transplant.

CDR3 sequence reads: CATSDLDPSGPYEQYF. The CDR3 DNA is TGTGCCACCAGTGATTTAGACCCGAGCGGGCCCTACGAGCAGTACTTC. V is TRBV24-1 and J is TRBJ2-7; D perhaps matches TRBD2 (6 bases). The ends were cut back, 1 base at V and 2 bases at J, with 14 bases in the middle. Per the germline V gene, CDR1 is KGHDR and CDR2 is SFDVKD. This CDR3 has 16 residues.